This T cell receptor (beta chain) is from a study of T cells after yellow fever vaccination. For the study at large: Fractions with few cells were prepared using SMART-Seq v4 Ultra Low Input. Study outcomes and limitations: A minor fraction of clonotypes spanned both CD4 and CD8 compartments.

This clonotype has ten or more counts. What it binds is unknown. Via MiXCR, TCRdb re-called the 5' RACE reads, giving one row per CDR3 protein. Found here are roughly 150,000 distinct CDR3 sequences, approximately 6.8% of them singletons; the top ten hold more than 2%. V was shortened by 3 bases and J by 3 bases, with 9 bases between the two germline ends. This CDR3 is 14 amino acids long. Germline CDR1 is SGHVS and CDR2 is FQNEAQ. This clonotype was sampled from a man aged 18 to 30 who received the YFV17D yellow fever vaccine. The input for sequencing was CD4+ T cells sorted from PBMCs, taken 5 days after the first yellow fever vaccination. The chain employs TRBV7-8 and TRBJ1-3; no clear D gene. CDR3 in DNA: TGTGCCAGCAGCTTTGGCGACTATGGAAACACCATATATTTT. Its protein product is CASSFGDYGNTIYF.